The T cell receptor beta chain under discussion was sequenced for a study of CD8 T cells in Susac syndrome. An amount of RNA that ranged from roughly 0.45 to 1 ug was reverse transcribed with random hexamers. Amplification of TCR beta CDR3 by immunoSEQ multiplex PCR spanned 54 Vbeta and 13 Jbeta. One entry per CDR3 protein results from TCRdb running MiXCR on the immunoSEQ multiplex PCR reads. This table holds around 170,000 distinct CDR3 sequences, 85% to 95% found once. Looked up from germline, CDR1 is DFQATT and CDR2 is SNEGSKA (reference sequence). This CDR3 has 16 residues. Trimming pared 2 bases from V and 4 bases from J, leaving 18 bases between.

Sequenced input: CD4+ T cells from PBMCs. This sequence joins TRBV20-1 and TRBJ2-1, with no clear D. This receptor was obtained from a human donor with Susac syndrome. The CDR3 DNA reads TGCAGTGCTAGATCCTCAGCGTCCTTGCCATACAATGAGCAGTTCTTC. It codes for CSARSSASLPYNEQFF.